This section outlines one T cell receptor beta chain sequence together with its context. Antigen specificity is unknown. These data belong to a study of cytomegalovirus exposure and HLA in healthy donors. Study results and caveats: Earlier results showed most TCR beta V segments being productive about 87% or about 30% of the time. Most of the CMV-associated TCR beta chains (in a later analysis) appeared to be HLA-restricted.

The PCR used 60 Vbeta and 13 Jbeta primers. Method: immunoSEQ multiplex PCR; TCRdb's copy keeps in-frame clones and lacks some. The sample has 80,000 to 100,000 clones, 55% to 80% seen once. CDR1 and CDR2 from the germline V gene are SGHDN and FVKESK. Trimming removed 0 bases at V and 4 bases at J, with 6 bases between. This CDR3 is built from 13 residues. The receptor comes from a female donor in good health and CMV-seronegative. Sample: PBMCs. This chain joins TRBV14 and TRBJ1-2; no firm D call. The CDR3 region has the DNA TGTGCCAGCAGCCAAGATCCAGTCTATGGCTACACCTTC. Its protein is CASSQDPVYGYTF.